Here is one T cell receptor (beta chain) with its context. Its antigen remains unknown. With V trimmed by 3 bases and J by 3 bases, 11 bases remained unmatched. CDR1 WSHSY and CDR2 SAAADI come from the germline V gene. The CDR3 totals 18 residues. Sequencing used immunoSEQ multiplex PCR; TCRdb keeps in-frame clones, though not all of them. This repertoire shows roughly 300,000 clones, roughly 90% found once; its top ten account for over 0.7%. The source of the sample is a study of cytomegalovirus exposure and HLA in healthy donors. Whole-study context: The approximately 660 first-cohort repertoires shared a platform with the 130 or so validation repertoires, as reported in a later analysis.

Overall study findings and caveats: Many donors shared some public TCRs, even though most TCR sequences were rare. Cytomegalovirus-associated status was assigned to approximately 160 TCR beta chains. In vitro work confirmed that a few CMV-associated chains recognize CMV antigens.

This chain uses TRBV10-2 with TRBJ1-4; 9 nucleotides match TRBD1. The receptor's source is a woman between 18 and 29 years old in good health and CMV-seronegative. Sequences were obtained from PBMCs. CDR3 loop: CASSEGGTGLFANEKLFF. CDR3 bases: TGCGCCAGCAGTGAAGGGGGGACAGGGTTGTTTGCTAATGAAAAACTGTTTTTT.